The clone carrying this T cell receptor (beta chain) was observed once. Looked up from germline, CDR1 is SNHLY and CDR2 is FYNNEI. The CDR3 consists of 18 residues. With 6 bases clipped from V and 3 bases from J, the junction kept 10 bases outside the gene matches. The assay was immunoSEQ multiplex PCR, and TCRdb's table has in-frame clones only and misses some. In the table there are about 180,000 clones, roughly three quarters of which are singletons. This entry comes from a study of blood T cell repertoires in COVID-19. For the study at large: The samples span acute and convalescent COVID-19 from the United States, Italy and Spain.

This receptor was obtained from an elderly woman with COVID-19, enrolled during active disease. Sequenced material: peripheral blood. The chain combines TRBV2 with TRBJ2-1; 14 bases match TRBD2. CDR3 region: CASSGTGTSGRSYNEQFF. The CDR3 nucleotides read TGTGCCAGCAGCGGGACAGGGACTAGCGGGAGAAGCTACAATGAGCAGTTCTTC.